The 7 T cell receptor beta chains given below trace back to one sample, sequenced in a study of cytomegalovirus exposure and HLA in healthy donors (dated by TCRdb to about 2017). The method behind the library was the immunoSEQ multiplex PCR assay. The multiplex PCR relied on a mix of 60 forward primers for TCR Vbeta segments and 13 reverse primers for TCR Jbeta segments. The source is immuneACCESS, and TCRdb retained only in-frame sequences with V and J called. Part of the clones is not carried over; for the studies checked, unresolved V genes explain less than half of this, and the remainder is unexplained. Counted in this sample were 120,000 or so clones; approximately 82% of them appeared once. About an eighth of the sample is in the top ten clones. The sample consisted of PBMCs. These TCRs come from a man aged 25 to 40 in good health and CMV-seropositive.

The chain's CDR3 is CAWDSPAGPAYNEQFF. In DNA form, the CDR3 reads TGTGCCTGGGACTCCCCGGCGGGCCCAGCCTACAATGAGCAGTTCTTC. This chain links TRBV30 with TRBJ2-1; TRBD2 might be the D (5 bases). With 5 bases removed from V and 2 bases from J, the gap between germline ends came to 19 bases. The length of the CDR3 is 16 residues. Germline lookup yields CDR1 GTSNPN and CDR2 SVGIG (reference sequence). The complete variable domain, with remaining parts taken from reference TRBV30 and TRBJ2-1, reads SQTIHQWPATLVQPVGSPLSLECTVEGTSNPNLYWYRQAAGRGLQLLFYSVGIGQISSEVPQNLSASRPQDRQFILSSKKLLLSDSGFYLCAWDSPAGPAYNEQFFGPGTRLTVL.

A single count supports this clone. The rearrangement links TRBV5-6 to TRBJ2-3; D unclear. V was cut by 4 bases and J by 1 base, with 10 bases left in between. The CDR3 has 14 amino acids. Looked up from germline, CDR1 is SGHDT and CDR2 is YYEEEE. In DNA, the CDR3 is TGTGCCAGCAGCCCGGTAGCAGGCACAGATACGCAGTATTTT. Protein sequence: CASSPVAGTDTQYF.

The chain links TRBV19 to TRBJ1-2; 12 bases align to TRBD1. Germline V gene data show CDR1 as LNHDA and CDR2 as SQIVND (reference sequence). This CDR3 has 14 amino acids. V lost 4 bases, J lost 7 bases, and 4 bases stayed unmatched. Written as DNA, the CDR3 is TGTGCCAGTAGTAGGGACAGGGGGCTCCGTGGCTACACCTTC. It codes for CASSRDRGLRGYTF.

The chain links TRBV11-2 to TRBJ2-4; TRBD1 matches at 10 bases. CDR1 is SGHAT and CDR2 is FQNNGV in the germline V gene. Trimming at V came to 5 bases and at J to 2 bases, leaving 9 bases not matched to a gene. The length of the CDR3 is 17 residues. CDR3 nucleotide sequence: TGTGCCAGCAGCACAAGACGACAGGGGGCAACCAAAAACATTCAGTACTTC. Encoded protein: CASSTRRQGATKNIQYF.

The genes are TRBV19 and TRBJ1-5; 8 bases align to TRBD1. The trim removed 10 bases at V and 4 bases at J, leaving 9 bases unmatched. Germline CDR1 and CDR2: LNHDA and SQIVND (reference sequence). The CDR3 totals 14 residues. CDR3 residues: CATERTGKNQPQHF. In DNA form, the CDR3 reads TGTGCCACCGAGCGGACAGGGAAAAATCAGCCCCAGCATTTT.

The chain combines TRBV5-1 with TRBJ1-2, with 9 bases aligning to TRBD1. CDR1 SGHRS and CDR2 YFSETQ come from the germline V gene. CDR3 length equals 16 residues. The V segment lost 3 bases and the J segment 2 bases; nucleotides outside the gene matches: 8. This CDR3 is CASSSGRGQGNYGYTF. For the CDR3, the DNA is TGCGCCAGCAGCTCGGGGCGTGGACAGGGGAACTATGGCTACACCTTC.

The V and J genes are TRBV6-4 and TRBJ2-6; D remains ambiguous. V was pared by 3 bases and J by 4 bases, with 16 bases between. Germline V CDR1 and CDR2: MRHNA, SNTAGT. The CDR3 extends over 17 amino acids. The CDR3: CASSDASVTGGANVLTF. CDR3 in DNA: TGTGCCAGCAGTGATGCGAGCGTCACTGGGGGGGCCAACGTCCTGACTTTC.